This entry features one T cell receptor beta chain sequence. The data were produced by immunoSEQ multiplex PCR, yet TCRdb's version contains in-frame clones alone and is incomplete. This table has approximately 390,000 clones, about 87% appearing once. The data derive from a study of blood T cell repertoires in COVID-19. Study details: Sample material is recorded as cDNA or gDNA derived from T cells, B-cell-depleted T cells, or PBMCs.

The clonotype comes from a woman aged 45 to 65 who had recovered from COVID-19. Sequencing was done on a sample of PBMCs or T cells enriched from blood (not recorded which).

CDR3 sequence: CASSKTGGLTDTQYF. CDR3 nucleotide sequence: TGTGCCAGCAGCAAGACAGGGGGCCTCACAGATACGCAGTATTTT. This chain links TRBV7-6 with TRBJ2-3; 10 bases are shared with TRBD1. Germline-derived CDR1 and CDR2 are SGHVS and FNYEAQ. This CDR3 comprises 15 residues. Trimming cost V 5 bases and J 2 bases; bases outside gene matches: 4.